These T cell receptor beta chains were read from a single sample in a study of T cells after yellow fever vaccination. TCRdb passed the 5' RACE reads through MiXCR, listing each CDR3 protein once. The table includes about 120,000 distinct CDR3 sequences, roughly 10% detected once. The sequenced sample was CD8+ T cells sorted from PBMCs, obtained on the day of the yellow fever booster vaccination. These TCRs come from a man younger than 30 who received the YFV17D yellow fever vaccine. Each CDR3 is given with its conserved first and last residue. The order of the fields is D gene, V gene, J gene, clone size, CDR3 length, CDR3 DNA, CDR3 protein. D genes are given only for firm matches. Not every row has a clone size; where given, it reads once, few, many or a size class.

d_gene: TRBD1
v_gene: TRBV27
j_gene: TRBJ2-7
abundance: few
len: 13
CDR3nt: TGTGCCAGCAGCATCGACAGGGGCGACGAGCAGTACTTC
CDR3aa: CASSIDRGDEQYF

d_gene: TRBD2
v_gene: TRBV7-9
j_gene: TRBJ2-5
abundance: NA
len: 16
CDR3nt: TGTGCCAGCAGCCCTAACTTACTAGCGGGGTTGGAGACCCAGTACTTC
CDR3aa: CASSPNLLAGLETQYF

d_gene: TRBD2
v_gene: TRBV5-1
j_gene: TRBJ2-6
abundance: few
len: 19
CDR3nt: TGCGCCAGCAGCCCTATCGTAGCGGGGGTTCCGGCTGGGGCCAACGTCCTGACTTTC
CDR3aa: CASSPIVAGVPAGANVLTF

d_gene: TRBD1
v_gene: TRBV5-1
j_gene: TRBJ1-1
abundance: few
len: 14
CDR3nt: TGCGCCAGCAGCTTCGGGACAGGGAAGGCTGAAGCTTTCTTT
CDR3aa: CASSFGTGKAEAFF

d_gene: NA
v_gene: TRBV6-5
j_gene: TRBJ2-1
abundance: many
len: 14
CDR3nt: TGTGCCAGCAGCCCGAACCGGGGGTACAATGAGCAGTTCTTC
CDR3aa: CASSPNRGYNEQFF

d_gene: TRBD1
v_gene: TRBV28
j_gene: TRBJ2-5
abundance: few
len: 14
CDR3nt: TGTGCCAGCAGCAGCAGGGGGCCGAGGGAGACCCAGTACTTC
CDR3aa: CASSSRGPRETQYF

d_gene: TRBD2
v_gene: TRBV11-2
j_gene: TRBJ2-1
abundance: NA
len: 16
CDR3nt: TGTGCCAGCAGCTTGACGGGGGGAAGCTCCTACAATGAGCAGTTCTTC
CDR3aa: CASSLTGGSSYNEQFF

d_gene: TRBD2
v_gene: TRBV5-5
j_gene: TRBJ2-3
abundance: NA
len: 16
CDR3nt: TGTGCCAGCATTGTAGGGCGCGGGGGACGCACAGATACGCAGTATTTT
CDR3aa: CASIVGRGGRTDTQYF

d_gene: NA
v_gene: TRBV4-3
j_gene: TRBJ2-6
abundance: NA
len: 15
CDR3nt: TGCGCCAGCAGCCGAGGGGTCTCTGGGGCCAACGTCCTGACTTTC
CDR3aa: CASSRGVSGANVLTF

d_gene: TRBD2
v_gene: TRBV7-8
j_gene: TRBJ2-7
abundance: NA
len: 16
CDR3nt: TGTGCCAGCAGCTTAGGGGGACTAGCGCGGGCCTACGAGCAGTACTTC
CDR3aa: CASSLGGLARAYEQYF

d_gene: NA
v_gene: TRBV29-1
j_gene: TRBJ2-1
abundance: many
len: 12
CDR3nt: TGCAGCGTTGAGTCAGGGTACAATGAGCAGTTCTTC
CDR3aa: CSVESGYNEQFF

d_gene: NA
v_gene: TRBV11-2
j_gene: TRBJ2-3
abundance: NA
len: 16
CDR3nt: TGTGCCAGCAGCTTCCGGGGGAGGATGGCCACAGATACGCAGTATTTT
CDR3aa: CASSFRGRMATDTQYF

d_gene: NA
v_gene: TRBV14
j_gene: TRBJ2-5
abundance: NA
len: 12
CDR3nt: TGTGCCAGCAGCCAGACCAGGCAGACCCAGTACTTC
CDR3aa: CASSQTRQTQYF

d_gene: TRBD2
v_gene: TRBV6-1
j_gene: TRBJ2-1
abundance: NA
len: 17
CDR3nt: TGTGCCAGCAGTGTTCCAATAGGTGGCGGGGGGAACGATGAGCAGTTCTTC
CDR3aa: CASSVPIGGGGNDEQFF

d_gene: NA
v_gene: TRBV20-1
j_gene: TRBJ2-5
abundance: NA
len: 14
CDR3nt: TGCAGTGCTAGAGATATTTTGGTGTGGGAGACCCAGTACTTC
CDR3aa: CSARDILVWETQYF

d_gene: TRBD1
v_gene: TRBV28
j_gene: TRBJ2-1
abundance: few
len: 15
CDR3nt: TGTGCCAGCAGGCTACACAGGGGCTCCTACAATGAGCAGTTCTTC
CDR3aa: CASRLHRGSYNEQFF

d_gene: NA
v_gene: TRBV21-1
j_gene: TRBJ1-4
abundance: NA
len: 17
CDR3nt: TGTGCCAGCAGCAAACGGGAAATCGGTCGAAAGGGGGAAAAACTGTTTTTT
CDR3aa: CASSKREIGRKGEKLFF

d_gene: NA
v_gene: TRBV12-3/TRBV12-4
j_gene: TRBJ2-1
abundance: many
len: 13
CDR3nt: TGTGCCAGCACCCCCGGATGGGTGGTTGAGCAGTTCTTC
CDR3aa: CASTPGWVVEQFF

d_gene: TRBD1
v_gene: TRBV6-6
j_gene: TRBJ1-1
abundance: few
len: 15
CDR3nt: TGTGCCAGCACCATCCTGGGACAGGGGGACACTGAAGCTTTCTTT
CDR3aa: CASTILGQGDTEAFF

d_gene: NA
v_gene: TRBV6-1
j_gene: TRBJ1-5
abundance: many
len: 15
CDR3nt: TGTGCCAGCAGTGTCGGGGGGAGGCAGGGTCAGCCCCAGCATTTT
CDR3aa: CASSVGGRQGQPQHF

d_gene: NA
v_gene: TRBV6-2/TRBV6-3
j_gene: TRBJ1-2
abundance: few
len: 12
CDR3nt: TGTGCCAGCACCAACAAGAACTATGGCTACACCTTC
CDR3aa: CASTNKNYGYTF

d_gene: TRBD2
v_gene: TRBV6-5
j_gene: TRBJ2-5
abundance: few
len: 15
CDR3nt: TGTGCCAGCAGTTACTCGGCTAGCGGGGAAGAGACCCAGTACTTC
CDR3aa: CASSYSASGEETQYF

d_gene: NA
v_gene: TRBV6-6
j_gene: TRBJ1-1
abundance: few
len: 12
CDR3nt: TGTGCCAGCAGTTACTCGGCAGTTGAAGCTTTCTTT
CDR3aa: CASSYSAVEAFF

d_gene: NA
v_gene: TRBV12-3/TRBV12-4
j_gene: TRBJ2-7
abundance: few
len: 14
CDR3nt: TGTGCCAGCAGTCCCACCGGGACGGATTACGAGCAGTACTTC
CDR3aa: CASSPTGTDYEQYF

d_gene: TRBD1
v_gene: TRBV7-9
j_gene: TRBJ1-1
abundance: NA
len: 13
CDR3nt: TGTGCCAGCAGCCCACCGGGACAGCGGGCAGCTTTCTTT
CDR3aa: CASSPPGQRAAFF

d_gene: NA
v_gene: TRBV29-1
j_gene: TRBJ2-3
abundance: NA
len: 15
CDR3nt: TGCAGCGTTGTGTTTCGGGGGGCCGAAGGAGATACGCAGTATTTT
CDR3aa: CSVVFRGAEGDTQYF

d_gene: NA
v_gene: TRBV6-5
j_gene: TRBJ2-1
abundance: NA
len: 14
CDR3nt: TGTGCCAGCAGTTACGGCGGACAGTTGGATGAGCAGTTCTTC
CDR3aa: CASSYGGQLDEQFF

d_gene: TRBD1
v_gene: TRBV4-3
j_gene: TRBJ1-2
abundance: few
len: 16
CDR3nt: TGCGCCAGCAGCCAAGTTGCTGACAGGGCAGACTATGGCTACACCTTC
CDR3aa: CASSQVADRADYGYTF

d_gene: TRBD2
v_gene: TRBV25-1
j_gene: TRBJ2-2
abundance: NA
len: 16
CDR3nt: TGTGCCAGCAGGACCGGGGGGGGAGGCGTCACCGGGGAGCTGTTTTTT
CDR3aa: CASRTGGGGVTGELFF

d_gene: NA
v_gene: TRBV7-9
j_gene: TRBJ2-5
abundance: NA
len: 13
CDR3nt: TGTGCCAGCAGCTTGACTTTCCAAGAGACCCAGTACTTC
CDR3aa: CASSLTFQETQYF

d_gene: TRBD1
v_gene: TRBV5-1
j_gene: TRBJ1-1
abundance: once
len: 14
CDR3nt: TGCGCCAGCAGCCTACTGACAGGGGGTACTGAAGCTTTCTTT
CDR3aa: CASSLLTGGTEAFF

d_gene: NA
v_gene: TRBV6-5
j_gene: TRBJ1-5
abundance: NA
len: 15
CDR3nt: TGTGCCAGCAGTCCCAGCCTGGCTTGGGATCAGCCCCAGCATTTT
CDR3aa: CASSPSLAWDQPQHF

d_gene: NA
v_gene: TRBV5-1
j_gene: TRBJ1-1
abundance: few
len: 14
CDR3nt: TGCGCCAGCAGCTTGTTGGGACGGAACACTGAAGCTTTCTTT
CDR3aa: CASSLLGRNTEAFF

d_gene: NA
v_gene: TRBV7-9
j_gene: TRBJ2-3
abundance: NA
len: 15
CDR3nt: TGTGCCAGCAGCTTAGGCCGGGGGCTGGTAGATACGCAGTATTTT
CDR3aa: CASSLGRGLVDTQYF

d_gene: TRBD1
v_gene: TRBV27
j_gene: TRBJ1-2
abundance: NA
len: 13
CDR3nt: TGTGCCAGCAGTCGGGACAGCTACTATGGCTACACCTTC
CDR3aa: CASSRDSYYGYTF

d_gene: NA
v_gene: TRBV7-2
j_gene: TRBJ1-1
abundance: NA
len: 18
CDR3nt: TGTGCCAGCAGCCCGAGGGGGGAGGGAGCGGTTTTGATCACTGAAGCTTTCTTT
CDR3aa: CASSPRGEGAVLITEAFF

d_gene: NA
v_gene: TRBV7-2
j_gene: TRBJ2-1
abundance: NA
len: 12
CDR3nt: TGTGCCAGCAGCCCTGTACTGAATGAGCAGTTCTTC
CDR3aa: CASSPVLNEQFF

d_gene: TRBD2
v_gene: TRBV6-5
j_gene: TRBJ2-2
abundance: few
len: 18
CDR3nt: TGTGCCAGCAGTTACTCGTCTAGTCTAGCGGTGAACACCGGGGAGCTGTTTTTT
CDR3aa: CASSYSSSLAVNTGELFF

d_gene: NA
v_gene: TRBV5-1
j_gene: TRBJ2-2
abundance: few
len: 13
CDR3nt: TGCGCCAGCAGCTGGGAAAGATCGCGGGAGCTGTTTTTT
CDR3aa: CASSWERSRELFF

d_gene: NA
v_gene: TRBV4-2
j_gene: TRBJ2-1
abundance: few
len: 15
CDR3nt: TGTGCCAGCAGCCAAGAGGAGACAGCTTACAATGAGCAGTTCTTC
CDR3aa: CASSQEETAYNEQFF

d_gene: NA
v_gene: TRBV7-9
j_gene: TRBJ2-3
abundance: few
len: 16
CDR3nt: TGTGCCAGCAGCCCCCCCCTTTCCGGGACGAGGGATACGCAGTATTTT
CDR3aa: CASSPPLSGTRDTQYF

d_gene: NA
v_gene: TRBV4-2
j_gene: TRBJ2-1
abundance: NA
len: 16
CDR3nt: TGTGCCAGCAGCTACAGGACAAGGGTGGGCCGACTTGAGCAGTTCTTC
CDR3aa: CASSYRTRVGRLEQFF

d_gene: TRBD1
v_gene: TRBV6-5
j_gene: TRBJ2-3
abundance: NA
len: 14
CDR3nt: TGTGCCAGCACTGGGACAGGGGGCAAAGATACGCAGTATTTT
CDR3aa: CASTGTGGKDTQYF

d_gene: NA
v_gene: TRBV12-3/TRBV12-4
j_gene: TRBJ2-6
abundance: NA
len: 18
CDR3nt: TGTGCCAGCACCGAAGGGTCAGGCTGGCGAAGCGGGGCCAACGTCCTGACTTTC
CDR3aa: CASTEGSGWRSGANVLTF

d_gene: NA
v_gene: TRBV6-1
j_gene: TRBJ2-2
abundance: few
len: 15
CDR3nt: TGTGCCAGCAGTGAACGTTACGGGAACACCGGGGAGCTGTTTTTT
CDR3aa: CASSERYGNTGELFF